The entry below gives a single T cell receptor (beta chain) sequence along with its context. Its matching antigen is unknown. This CDR3 comprises 13 residues. Trimming took 1 base from V and 1 from J, leaving 5 bases between them. The germline V gene encodes CDR1 SEHNR and CDR2 FQNEAQ (reference sequence). Stated time point: sample taken at primary tumor resection. The donors were approximately 70 patients with non-small cell lung cancer that was early-stage and untreated. This specimen belongs to a study of spatial heterogeneity in lung cancer. Background on the study: Consistently, beta-chain sequences turned up in larger numbers than alpha-chain sequences did.

Study-wide points: Counts that tracked tumor mutation counts were those of expanded intratumoral alpha and beta TCRs.

MiXCR, applied by TCRdb to the 5' RACE reads, yields one record per CDR3 protein. The sample includes nearly 15,000 distinct CDR3 sequences, around 7.3% seen only once; the top ten take 8% to 9%. The sequence was obtained from a male donor with early-stage non-small cell lung cancer. The sample consisted of lung tumor tissue, taken at surgery. The chain uses TRBV7-9 and TRBJ2-7; D gene uncertain. CDR3 residues: CASSLGRSYEQYF. For the CDR3, the DNA is TGTGCCAGCAGCTTAGGACGGTCCTACGAGCAGTACTTC. Combining the CDR3 with reference TRBV7-9 and TRBJ2-7 gives the whole variable domain DTGVSQNPRHKITKRGQNVTFRCDPISEHNRLYWYRQTLGQGPEFLTYFQNEAQLEKSRLLSDRFSAERPKGSFSTLEIQRTEQGDSAMYLCASSLGRSYEQYFGPGTRLTVT.